The 24 T cell receptor beta chains listed next were all sequenced from one sample in a study of control samples from healthy donors and cancer patients. Sequencing was performed with immunoSEQ multiplex PCR; in TCRdb, only in-frame clones are kept and a portion is missing. The data show fewer than 40,000 clones, approximately 93% seen once. Specimen: PBMCs. All receptors derive from a man aged 40-55 years with colorectal cancer.

The J gene is TRBJ2-7, the V gene TRBV19; 7 nucleotides align to TRBD2. J gave up 3 bases and V 7 bases, and 6 bases lay outside the gene matches. Germline values: CDR1 LNHDA, CDR2 SQIVND (reference sequence). The CDR3 is made up of 13 amino acids. The CDR3 DNA follows: TGTGCCAGTACCCAGGCGGGGGACTACGAGCAGTACTTC. Protein: CASTQAGDYEQYF.

The table lists this clone with a count of one. J is TRBJ1-6 and V is TRBV7-6; D is unresolved. The CDR3 loop spans 16 amino acids. Trimming left V 1 base short and J 7 bases short, with 14 bases between. Germline CDR1 and CDR2: SGHVS and FNYEAQ. The CDR3 loop is CASSLGVKAGNSPLHF. In nucleotides, the CDR3 is TGTGCCAGCAGCTTAGGTGTTAAAGCGGGAAATTCACCCCTCCACTTT.

The chain has TRBV7-2 and TRBJ1-6, with TRBD1 as a possible D gene (5 bases). The CDR3 length is 14 residues. Germline loops: CDR1 SGHTA, CDR2 FQGNSA. Trimming left V 1 base short and J 8 bases short, with 9 bases between. In DNA, the CDR3 is TGTGCCAGCAGCTTAGGAGGGGCGGATTCACCCCTCCACTTT. This translates into CASSLGGADSPLHF. Based on the CDR3 plus reference TRBV7-2 and TRBJ1-6, the full variable domain is GAGVSQSPSNKVTEKGKDVELRCDPISGHTALYWYRQSLGQGLEFLIYFQGNSAPDKSGLPSDRFSAERTGGSVSTLTIQRTQQEDSAVYLCASSLGGADSPLHFGNGTRLTVT.

This chain connects TRBV7-9 to TRBJ2-3; tentative D call: TRBD2 (6 bases). The germline CDR1 and CDR2 sequences are SEHNR and FQNEAQ (reference sequence). The CDR3 contains 13 residues. The V end was cut by 5 bases, the J end by 6 bases, with 12 bases between. The CDR3 DNA follows: TGTGCCAGCAGCCTCGGGACTTTCGATACGCAGTATTTT. Amino acid sequence: CASSLGTFDTQYF.

The chain has TRBV6-6 and TRBJ1-1; D is unresolved. V lost 10 bases and J 0 bases, leaving 12 bases between the germline ends. The CDR3 has 13 residues. CDR1 is MNHNY and CDR2 is SVGAGI in the germline V gene (reference sequence). CDR3 in amino acids: CATTPPLNTEAFF. The DNA of the CDR3 is TGTGCCACGACCCCACCATTGAACACTGAAGCTTTCTTT.

This chain links TRBV19 with TRBJ2-5; 11 nucleotides match TRBD2. The germline gives CDR1 LNHDA, CDR2 SQIVND (reference sequence). The CDR3 sequence is 14 residues long. V was clipped by 5 bases and J by 1 base; unmatched bases: 0. The CDR3 is CASSGTSGQETQYF. CDR3 DNA sequence: TGTGCCAGTAGTGGGACTAGCGGCCAAGAGACCCAGTACTTC.

This chain links TRBV5-1 with TRBJ2-5; TRBD2 aligns across 13 bases. V gave up 7 bases and J gave up 2 bases; unmatched junction bases: 11. Per germline, CDR1 SGHRS and CDR2 YFSETQ. The CDR3 sequence is 17 residues long. The CDR3 region has the DNA TGCGCCAGCCGACTAGCGGGGGGCCGGGGGAAGCAAGAGACCCAGTACTTC. This translates into CASRLAGGRGKQETQYF.

This chain connects TRBV30 to TRBJ2-5; a possible D gene is TRBD2 (5 bases). Germline V lookup: CDR1 GTSNPN, CDR2 SVGIG (reference sequence). This CDR3 contains 13 residues. The V gene lost 1 base and the J gene lost 5 bases, with 11 bases spanning the gap. The DNA for the CDR3 is TGTGCCTGGAGTGGGACTTTTTGGGAGACCCAGTACTTC. As protein: CAWSGTFWETQYF.

The rearrangement uses TRBV7-6 and TRBJ1-3, with D hard to call. Trimming removed 1 base from V and 0 bases from J, with 7 bases in between. Germline CDR1 is SGHVS and CDR2 is FNYEAQ. The CDR3 is made up of 15 amino acids. In DNA form, the CDR3 reads TGTGCCAGCAGCTTAGAAGTCCTCTCTGGAAACACCATATATTTT. This encodes CASSLEVLSGNTIYF.

CDR3: CASSPEAGPNQPQHF. CDR3 DNA: TGTGCCAGCAGCCCCGAGGCTGGTCCCAATCAGCCCCAGCATTTT. The chain has TRBV7-8 and TRBJ1-5; no definite D call. Per germline, CDR1 SGHVS and CDR2 FQNEAQ. The CDR3 loop spans 15 amino acids. V was pared by 5 bases and J by 3 bases, with 14 bases between.

The chain couples TRBV19 to TRBJ1-3; D is undetermined. Deletions cut 4 bases from V and 0 bases from J, with 7 bases between. CDR1 is LNHDA, CDR2 SQIVND, per germline (reference sequence). The CDR3 length is 14 residues. CDR3 loop: CASSNRLSGNTIYF. CDR3 in DNA: TGTGCCAGTAGTAACAGACTCTCTGGAAACACCATATATTTT.

The V and J genes are TRBV14 and TRBJ1-2; TRBD1 might be the D (5 bases). The germline V gene has CDR1 SGHDN and CDR2 FVKESK. The CDR3 length is 15 residues. Trimming took off 2 bases at V and 5 bases at J, with 15 bases between the two ends. CDR3: CASSQRDGRIYGYTF. The CDR3 region has the DNA TGTGCCAGCAGCCAACGGGACGGAAGAATTTATGGCTACACCTTC.

The chain joins TRBV9 to TRBJ2-5, with a tentative D call TRBD2 (5 bases). The CDR3 is 14 residues long. Germline lookup yields CDR1 SGDLS and CDR2 YYNGEE. The V gene lost 0 bases and the J gene lost 4 bases, with 10 bases spanning the gap. CDR3: CASSVGLAGETQYF. In DNA form, the CDR3 reads TGTGCCAGCAGCGTAGGCCTAGCTGGAGAGACCCAGTACTTC.

The gene calls are TRBV5-6 and TRBJ2-1; 8 bases match TRBD2. V gave up 4 bases and J gave up 3 bases; unmatched junction bases: 9. There are 16 residues in the CDR3. The germline CDR1 and CDR2 sequences are SGHDT and YYEEEE. The CDR3 region has the DNA TGTGCCAGCAGCGCAGATAGCGGGGCCTTCTACAATGAGCAGTTCTTC. Translation gives CASSADSGAFYNEQFF.

Here the CDR3 reads CAIVLGTGPYEQYF. DNA of the CDR3: TGTGCTATAGTGCTGGGGACAGGGCCCTACGAGCAGTACTTC. The chain couples TRBV6-5 to TRBJ2-7; 9 bases line up with TRBD1. Germline V gene sequence: CDR1 MNHEY, CDR2 SVGAGI. This CDR3 region has 14 residues.

This chain connects TRBV6-2 or TRBV6-3 to TRBJ1-5; TRBD1 matches at 7 bases. The CDR3 is 15 residues long. V gave up 2 bases and J gave up 4 bases; unmatched junction bases: 5. CDR1 and CDR2 from the germline V gene are MNHEY and SVGEGT. CDR3 protein: CASSYAQGVNQPQHF. CDR3 nucleotides: TGTGCCAGCAGTTACGCGCAGGGGGTAAATCAGCCCCAGCATTTT.

The chain links TRBV5-1 to TRBJ1-3; D is perhaps TRBD1 (5 bases). The CDR3 spans 14 residues. Germline loops: CDR1 SGHRS, CDR2 YFSETQ. Trimming pared 4 bases from V and 0 bases from J, leaving 8 bases between. The DNA for the CDR3 is TGCGCCAGCAGCCTGGACATCTCTGGAAACACCATATATTTT. It is translated as CASSLDISGNTIYF.

V gene TRBV7-2 combines with J gene TRBJ1-2; a weak D match, TRBD1 (6 bases). V lost 6 bases, J lost 2 bases, and 16 bases lay in between. The germline V gene has CDR1 SGHTA and CDR2 FQGNSA. The CDR3 sequence is 15 residues long. Written as DNA, the CDR3 is TGTGCCAGCAGATTACTGCCGGGACAAAACTATGGCTACACCTTC. Its protein product is CASRLLPGQNYGYTF.

The sample holds one count of this clone. The chain joins TRBV2 to TRBJ2-5, with TRBD2 identical over 10 bases. V shed 4 bases, J shed 8 bases, and the junction held 19 bases outside the gene matches. CDR1 and CDR2 from the germline V gene are SNHLY and FYNNEI. The CDR3 has 18 residues. CDR3 bases: TGTGCCAGCAGTGTACGAGCGGGGGGGCCCTTGTCTCTTGAAACCCAGTACTTC. It encodes CASSVRAGGPLSLETQYF.

The V gene is TRBV5-6, the J gene TRBJ1-1, with D perhaps TRBD1 (5 bases). There are 15 residues in the CDR3. Germline CDR1 SGHDT, CDR2 YYEEEE. V was clipped by 2 bases and J by 0 bases, with 11 bases between them. DNA of the CDR3: TGTGCCAGCAGCTTCAGGGCTACCATGAACACTGAAGCTTTCTTT. This gives the protein CASSFRATMNTEAFF.

V and J are TRBV15 and TRBJ2-7; the D gene is possibly TRBD1 (6 bases). The germline CDR1 and CDR2 sequences are LNHNV and YYDKDF (reference sequence). The V end lost 1 base, the J end lost 5 bases, and 18 bases lay between the germline ends. This CDR3 has 16 amino acids. The CDR3 is CATSRASAGVIHEQYF. The CDR3 DNA sequence: TGTGCCACCAGCAGAGCCTCCGCAGGGGTAATCCACGAGCAGTACTTC. Full variable domain (remainder filled in from reference TRBV15 and TRBJ2-7): DAMVIQNPRYQVTQFGKPVTLSCSQTLNHNVMYWYQQKSSQAPKLLFHYYDKDFNNEADTPDNFQSRRPNTSFCFLDIRSPGLGDTAMYLCATSRASAGVIHEQYFGPGTRLTVT.

This chain uses TRBV5-6 with TRBJ1-3; 7 bases map to TRBD1. The CDR3 length is 15 residues. The germline V gene encodes CDR1 SGHDT and CDR2 YYEEEE. The J segment lost 11 bases and the V segment lost 2 bases, leaving 13 bases of the junction unmatched. The CDR3 protein is CASSFLDRADQAIYF. The CDR3, as DNA: TGTGCCAGCAGCTTTCTCGACAGGGCGGACCAGGCCATATATTTT.

The V call is TRBV5-1, the J call TRBJ1-6; the D gene is possibly TRBD1 (5 bases). The germline V gene has CDR1 SGHRS and CDR2 YFSETQ. V gave up 4 bases and J gave up 13 bases, with 18 bases separating them. CDR3 length: 14 residues. CDR3 coding DNA: TGCGCCAGCAGCCGGGACCTGGGCGGGGATCCCCTCCACTTT. It yields the protein CASSRDLGGDPLHF.

The J gene is TRBJ1-6, the V gene TRBV11-2; D unclear. The CDR3 runs 14 residues. Between the trimmed V and J ends, which lost 2 bases and 11 bases, there was a span of 13 bases. Germline V lookup: CDR1 SGHAT, CDR2 FQNNGV. CDR3 in DNA: TGTGCCAGCAGCTTACTCGGGATGGGGACACCCCTCCACTTT. Amino acids: CASSLLGMGTPLHF.